This is a list of T cell receptor beta chains from one sample in a study of cytomegalovirus exposure and HLA in healthy donors. The data were produced by immunoSEQ multiplex PCR, yet TCRdb's version contains in-frame clones alone and is incomplete. The repertoire has 150,000 to 200,000 clones, about three quarters of them found once; the top ten carry about 3.4%. Sequences were obtained from PBMCs. These receptors originate from a female donor in good health and CMV-seronegative. CDR3s include the opening cysteine and the closing phenylalanine or tryptophan. Each record gives: D gene, J gene, V gene, clone size, CDR3 protein, CDR3 DNA. D genes are given only for firm matches. Rows may omit the clone size; those that give it use once, few, many or a size class.

-	TRBJ1-2	TRBV6-5	-	CASSYRDTNYGYTF	TGTGCCAGCAGTTACCGGGACACCAACTATGGCTACACCTTC
-	TRBJ2-6	TRBV28	-	CASSLHSFVVSGANVLTF	TGTGCCAGCAGTCTCCACTCCTTCGTCGTCTCTGGGGCCAACGTCCTGACTTTC
TRBD1	TRBJ1-5	TRBV5-6	once	CASSLDRDSIQPQHF	TGTGCCAGCAGCTTGGACCGGGACAGTATACAGCCCCAGCATTTT
-	TRBJ1-5	TRBV2	-	CASRVFGGDSNQPQHF	TGTGCCAGCAGGGTCTTCGGGGGAGATAGCAATCAGCCCCAGCATTTT
-	TRBJ1-2	TRBV19	-	CASVSGPQVYGYTF	TGTGCCAGTGTCAGCGGGCCTCAAGTCTATGGCTACACCTTC
-	TRBJ2-5	TRBV9	-	CASSVRGFNWETQYF	TGTGCCAGCAGCGTACGGGGATTTAACTGGGAGACCCAGTACTTC
TRBD1	TRBJ2-7	TRBV2	-	CASSEGGRGLYEQYF	TGTGCCAGCAGTGAAGGGGGCAGGGGGCTATACGAGCAGTACTTC
-	TRBJ1-2	TRBV5-1	once	CASSLRQESYGYTF	TGCGCCAGCAGCTTGAGACAGGAGAGCTATGGCTACACCTTC
-	TRBJ2-5	TRBV10-1	-	CASSEGLQETQYF	TGCGCCAGCAGTGAGGGACTGCAAGAGACCCAGTACTTC
-	TRBJ2-7	TRBV7-6	-	CASSLGSGQGRLRSYEQYF	TGTGCCAGCAGCTTAGGGTCGGGTCAGGGGCGACTCCGGTCCTACGAGCAGTACTTC
-	TRBJ1-5	TRBV19	-	CASSMKGLQPQHF	TGTGCCAGTAGTATGAAGGGACTCCAGCCCCAGCATTTT
TRBD1	TRBJ1-4	TRBV14	-	CASSRLTGTNEKLFF	TGTGCCAGCAGCCGCTTGACAGGGACTAATGAAAAACTGTTTTTT
TRBD1	TRBJ1-2	TRBV5-1	-	CASSLPGQPYGYTF	TGCGCCAGCAGCTTACCGGGACAGCCATATGGCTACACCTTC
TRBD1	TRBJ1-1	TRBV10-3	-	CAISETTGGVGGEAFF	TGTGCCATCAGTGAGACCACAGGGGGCGTAGGCGGTGAAGCTTTCTTT
-	TRBJ1-5	TRBV28	-	CASRKSQGFGNQPQHF	TGTGCCAGCAGAAAATCCCAGGGATTCGGCAATCAGCCCCAGCATTTT
-	TRBJ2-2	TRBV6-4	once	CASSRDKDTGELFF	TGTGCCAGCAGTAGGGACAAGGACACCGGGGAGCTGTTTTTT
TRBD2	TRBJ2-6	TRBV4-3	-	CASSQDQRGAGANVLTF	TGCGCCAGCAGCCAAGACCAGCGGGGAGCTGGGGCCAACGTCCTGACTTTC
-	TRBJ2-6	TRBV30	few	CAYDSSGANVLTF	TGTGCTTACGACAGCTCTGGGGCCAACGTCCTGACTTTC
-	TRBJ2-2	TRBV11-2	-	CASSSTRGRDTGELFF	TGTGCCAGCAGTTCCACAAGGGGTCGGGACACCGGGGAGCTGTTTTTT
-	TRBJ1-4	TRBV2	-	CASSEVPRRPNEKLFF	TGTGCCAGCAGTGAAGTCCCCCGGAGACCTAATGAAAAACTGTTTTTT
-	TRBJ1-3	TRBV6-5	-	CASRPSSSGNTIYF	TGTGCCAGCAGACCCTCCAGCTCTGGAAACACCATATATTTT
-	TRBJ2-2	TRBV27	-	CASKLSEAGELFF	TGTGCCAGCAAGTTAAGTGAGGCCGGGGAGCTGTTTTTT
-	TRBJ1-5	TRBV6-1	-	CASSESSTSGNQPQHF	TGTGCCAGCAGTGAATCAAGCACCAGCGGTAACCAGCCCCAGCATTTT
-	TRBJ1-1	TRBV21-1	-	CASSRPRQYVITEAFF	TGTGCCAGCAGCCGCCCGCGACAGTACGTGATCACTGAAGCTTTCTTT
TRBD2	TRBJ2-2	TRBV5-4	-	CASRGTSSSNTGELFF	TGTGCCAGCAGGGGGACTAGCAGCTCGAACACCGGGGAGCTGTTTTTT
TRBD1	TRBJ2-2	TRBV2	-	CASSDLRTRQGITGELFF	TGTGCCAGCAGTGATTTGCGTACCCGACAGGGAATCACCGGGGAGCTGTTTTTT
TRBD1	TRBJ2-7	TRBV5-6	-	CASSSRGQGISEQYF	TGTGCCAGCAGCAGCCGGGGACAGGGGATCTCCGAGCAGTACTTC
-	TRBJ1-1	TRBV30	-	CAWSPRTEAFF	TGTGCCTGGAGTCCCCGCACTGAAGCTTTCTTT
-	TRBJ1-2	TRBV15	-	CATSRDLSDSFNGYTF	TGTGCCACCAGCAGAGATCTATCGGACAGCTTCAATGGCTACACCTTC
-	TRBJ1-1	TRBV29-1	-	CSDLLNTEAFF	TGCAGCGACCTATTGAACACTGAAGCTTTCTTT
TRBD1	TRBJ1-1	TRBV15	-	CATGTEVTGGTEAFF	TGTGCCACCGGCACCGAAGTGACAGGGGGCACTGAAGCTTTCTTT
TRBD2	TRBJ2-3	TRBV5-6	-	CASSFGTSPFDTQYF	TGTGCCAGCAGCTTTGGGACTAGCCCTTTTGATACGCAGTATTTT
-	TRBJ2-5	TRBV6-5	-	CASSYAPSGLQETQYF	TGTGCCAGCAGTTACGCCCCTTCGGGATTACAAGAGACCCAGTACTTC
TRBD2	TRBJ2-7	TRBV7-3	-	CASSLAGGSYEQYF	TGTGCCAGCAGCTTAGCGGGAGGAAGCTACGAGCAGTACTTC
-	TRBJ1-4	TRBV5-8	-	CASSLGAGVEKLFF	TGTGCCAGCAGCTTGGGGGCAGGCGTCGAAAAACTGTTTTTT
-	TRBJ2-7	TRBV28	-	CASSESYEQYF	TGTGCCAGCAGCGAGAGCTACGAGCAGTACTTC
TRBD1	TRBJ1-6	TRBV6-6	-	CASRETGSSNSPLHF	TGTGCCAGCAGAGAGACAGGGTCTTCCAATTCACCCCTCCACTTT